Each of the 10 T cell receptor beta chains below was sequenced from the same sample in a study of blood T cell repertoires in COVID-19. Produced via immunoSEQ multiplex PCR; TCRdb's table is partial and in-frame only. The table shows 310,000 or so clones, with approximately 86% occurring only once. The specimen sequenced was PBMCs or T cells enriched from blood (not recorded which). The receptors stem from a woman younger than 30 who had recovered from COVID-19.

The CDR3 nucleotides read TGTGCCAGCAGCTTTGGCAGGGCCTACGAGCAGTACTTC. This sequence encodes CASSFGRAYEQYF. This rearrangement joins TRBV11-3 to TRBJ2-7; TRBD1 might be the D (5 bases). CDR3 length: 13 residues. V gave up 3 bases and J gave up 2 bases, with 8 bases separating them. The germline CDR1 and CDR2 sequences are SGHNT and YENEEA.

The chain links TRBV30 to TRBJ1-3; 8 bases line up with TRBD1. The CDR3 totals 16 residues. J gave up 0 bases and V 4 bases, and 8 bases lay outside the gene matches. CDR1 and CDR2 from the germline V gene are GTSNPN and SVGIG (reference sequence). CDR3: CAWNPGTGGSGNTIYF. CDR3 DNA: TGTGCCTGGAACCCCGGGACAGGTGGCTCTGGAAACACCATATATTTT. Together with reference TRBV30 and TRBJ1-3, the CDR3 gives the full variable domain: SQTIHQWPATLVQPVGSPLSLECTVEGTSNPNLYWYRQAAGRGLQLLFYSVGIGQISSEVPQNLSASRPQDRQFILSSKKLLLSDSGFYLCAWNPGTGGSGNTIYFGEGSWLTVV.

V gene TRBV19 combines with J gene TRBJ1-1; the D gene is possibly TRBD1 (6 bases). Trimming took 3 bases from V and 2 from J, leaving 13 bases between them. CDR1 is LNHDA and CDR2 is SQIVND in the germline V gene (reference sequence). This CDR3 is built from 15 residues. The CDR3 sequence is CASSMGGLGNTEAFF. In DNA form, the CDR3 reads TGTGCCAGTAGTATGGGGGGGCTCGGCAACACTGAAGCTTTCTTT.

This rearrangement joins TRBV24-1 to TRBJ1-1, with a tentative D call TRBD1 (6 bases). The length of the CDR3 is 15 residues. Germline-derived CDR1 and CDR2 are KGHDR and SFDVKD. The germline V and J ends were trimmed by 5 bases and 3 bases, with 15 bases remaining between them. The CDR3 region has the DNA TGTGCCACCAGTGGTGCGGGGGCGGCAGACACTGAAGCTTTCTTT. It codes for CATSGAGAADTEAFF.

V is TRBV4-1 and J is TRBJ2-3; TRBD1 matches 10 bases. The CDR3 consists of 15 residues. Per germline, CDR1 MGHRA and CDR2 YSYEKL. Trimming removed 6 bases from V and 8 bases from J; junction bases left unmatched: 11. The CDR3 coding sequence is TGCGCCAGCAGTCGTTCGACAGGGGGCGGGAGTACGCAGTATTTT. Encoded protein: CASSRSTGGGSTQYF.

V and J are TRBV4-3 and TRBJ1-1; no firm D call. Germline values: CDR1 LGHNA, CDR2 YSLEER. V lost 0 bases, J lost 7 bases, and 18 bases lay in between. The CDR3 consists of 16 residues. In DNA, the CDR3 is TGCGCCAGCAGCCAAGATTCAGCCAGAATCAGCGTTGAAGCTTTCTTT. This encodes CASSQDSARISVEAFF.

The count of this clone is one. The rearrangement uses TRBV6-2 or TRBV6-3 and TRBJ1-6; a possible D gene is TRBD1 (6 bases). The CDR3 is 17 residues long. Trimming cost V 2 bases and J 5 bases, with 16 bases left between them. CDR1 and CDR2 (germline): MNHEY, SVGEGT. DNA for the CDR3: TGTGCCAGCAGTTACGCCTCGAGACAGGAACATAATTCACCCCTCCACTTT. Amino acid sequence: CASSYASRQEHNSPLHF.

As DNA, the CDR3 is TGTGCCAGCAGCGGGGGGACCGGGCTGAACACTGAAGCTTTCTTT. Translation gives CASSGGTGLNTEAFF. The genes are TRBV5-4 and TRBJ1-1; TRBD1 might be the D (5 bases). The CDR3 totals 15 residues. Germline V gene sequence: CDR1 SGHNT, CDR2 YYREEE (reference sequence). V was pared by 4 bases and J by 0 bases, with 13 bases between.

The chain has TRBV7-3 and TRBJ2-5, with 9 bases that match TRBD2. The germline gives CDR1 SGHTA, CDR2 FQGTGA. The CDR3 extends over 14 amino acids. With 5 bases clipped from V and 4 bases from J, the junction kept 5 bases outside the gene matches. CDR3 DNA sequence: TGTGCCAGCAGCGCCGCGGGGGGGCGAGAGACCCAGTACTTC. This encodes CASSAAGGRETQYF.

This clone was observed a few times. This rearrangement joins TRBV28 to TRBJ1-5, with D unresolved. This CDR3 comprises 14 residues. Germline loops: CDR1 MDHEN, CDR2 SYDVKM. V lost 8 bases and J lost 1, with 12 bases in between. The CDR3 reads CASEPWESNQPQHF. The DNA for the CDR3 is TGTGCCAGCGAACCCTGGGAGAGCAATCAGCCCCAGCATTTT.